This T cell receptor (beta chain) was sequenced for a study of T cells in Graves' hyperthyroidism and ophthalmopathy. This clonotype was detected many times. The antigen is not known. Germline V gene lookup returns CDR1 PRHDT and CDR2 FYEKMQ (reference sequence). The CDR3 is 15 amino acids. V shed 3 bases and J 2 bases; nucleotides not matched to a gene: 4. TCR beta CDR3 regions were amplified from RNA transcripts. During a first-round RT-PCR of the TCR CDR3, the HTBI primer set was used. TCRdb re-called the multiplex PCR reads through MiXCR, storing one row per CDR3 protein. The sample has 150,000 to 200,000 distinct CDR3 sequences; just under 9.5% are singletons. Overall study findings and caveats: Ophthalmopathy got predicted by the model a median about 6.7 months before its onset. In the blood, most expanded thyroid clonotypes above 0.001 appeared as well.

The chain recombines TRBV13 with TRBJ1-1; the match to TRBD1 covers 9 bases. The receptor was derived from a woman aged 18-29 years with Graves' hyperthyroidism that later progressed to Graves' ophthalmopathy. The sample taken for sequencing was blood. Written as DNA, the CDR3 is TGTGCCAGCAGCTTGAAGGGACAGGGCAACACTGAAGCTTTCTTT. It translates to CASSLKGQGNTEAFF.